The 9 T cell receptor beta chains below come from one sample, sequenced in a study of blood T cell repertoires in COVID-19. Sequencing was performed with immunoSEQ multiplex PCR; in TCRdb, only in-frame clones are kept and a portion is missing. The repertoire includes 300,000 to 450,000 clones, around 89% of them detected once, and roughly 0.99% sits in the top ten. Sequencing was done on a sample of PBMCs or T cells enriched from blood (not recorded which). The receptors here all came from a man between 18 and 35 years old who had recovered from COVID-19.

The V gene is TRBV27, the J gene TRBJ1-5, with 9 bases fitting TRBD1. The CDR3 contains 16 residues. The ends lost 5 bases at V and 5 bases at J; junction bases unmatched: 10. The germline gives CDR1 MNHEY, CDR2 SMNVEV (reference sequence). CDR3 residues: CASSPGTGRRDQPQHF. The DNA of the CDR3 is TGTGCCAGCAGTCCGGGGACAGGGAGACGAGATCAGCCCCAGCATTTT.

The chain employs TRBV5-5 and TRBJ1-2; D is unresolved. The germline V gene encodes CDR1 SGHKS and CDR2 YYEKEE (reference sequence). This CDR3 is 13 amino acids long. V gave up 5 bases and J gave up 6 bases, with 14 bases separating them. The DNA for the CDR3 is TGTGCCAGCAGGTTCAGTGGCGGTGATGGCTACACCTTC. Amino acid sequence: CASRFSGGDGYTF.

The chain is built from TRBV19 and TRBJ2-7, with D possibly matching TRBD2 (6 bases). The CDR3 runs 12 residues. CDR1 LNHDA and CDR2 SQIVND come from the germline V gene (reference sequence). V lost 4 bases and J lost 6, with 10 bases in between. As DNA, the CDR3 is TGTGCCAGTAGTACCGGGAGAGGCGAGCAGTACTTC. This gives the protein CASSTGRGEQYF.

The chain uses TRBV29-1 and TRBJ2-3, with TRBD1 matching 8 bases. Germline-derived CDR1 and CDR2 are SQVTM and ANQGSEA. This CDR3 comprises 15 residues. Germline trimming cut 4 bases from V and 0 bases from J; bases unmatched to any gene: 6. The CDR3 nucleotides read TGCAGCGTTGCAAATACAGGGGGTAGCACAGATACGCAGTATTTT. Translation: CSVANTGGSTDTQYF.

The V and J genes are TRBV7-2 and TRBJ1-1; perhaps TRBD1 as D (5 bases). Germline loops: CDR1 SGHTA, CDR2 FQGNSA. V shed 5 bases and J shed 4 bases, with 11 bases lying between them. This CDR3 region has 13 residues. The CDR3 region has the DNA TGTGCCAGCAGCCGATTGGGGGGCACTGAAGCTTTCTTT. Protein sequence: CASSRLGGTEAFF.

The CDR3 loop reads CASAGDWYNEQFF. The CDR3, as DNA: TGTGCCAGCGCGGGAGATTGGTACAATGAGCAGTTCTTC. This rearrangement joins TRBV2 to TRBJ2-1, with 7 bases that match TRBD2. Germline values: CDR1 SNHLY, CDR2 FYNNEI. This CDR3 comprises 13 residues. The V and J ends lost 8 bases and 4 bases, in that order; junction bases with no gene match: 5.

The chain combines TRBV5-1 with TRBJ2-3; D is undetermined. The CDR3 is made up of 13 amino acids. Germline CDR1 and CDR2: SGHRS and YFSETQ. Trimming cost V 4 bases and J 4 bases, with 10 bases left between them. The CDR3 spells CASSPQLADTQYF. The CDR3 bases are TGCGCCAGCAGCCCCCAGTTGGCAGATACGCAGTATTTT. The full variable domain, its missing parts supplied by reference TRBV5-1 and TRBJ2-3, is KAGVTQTPRYLIKTRGQQVTLSCSPISGHRSVSWYQQTPGQGLQFLFEYFSETQRNKGNFPGRFSGRQFSNSRSEMNVSTLELGDSALYLCASSPQLADTQYFGPGTRLTVL.

The chain carries TRBV21-1 and TRBJ2-1; the table's D call, TRBD2, has no DNA check behind it. TRBV21-1 is described as a pseudogene. The CDR3 totals 16 residues. CDR3 nucleotides: TGTGCCAGCAGTCTCTCGGCGCGGGGGGGATACAATGAGCAGTTCTTC. Encoded protein: CASSLSARGGYNEQFF.

The gene calls are TRBV7-8 and TRBJ2-7; a weak D match, TRBD1 (5 bases). Germline V gene sequence: CDR1 SGHVS, CDR2 FQNEAQ. The CDR3 extends over 15 amino acids. V lost 0 bases and J 3 bases, leaving 12 bases between the germline ends. The CDR3 is CASSLAGDFFYEQYF. The CDR3 region has the DNA TGTGCCAGCAGCTTAGCAGGGGATTTTTTCTACGAGCAGTACTTC. Variable domain in full (rest from reference TRBV7-8 and TRBJ2-7): GAGVSQSPRYKVAKRGQDVALRCDPISGHVSLFWYQQALGQGPEFLTYFQNEAQLDKSGLPSDRFFAERPEGSVSTLKIQRTQQEDSAVYLCASSLAGDFFYEQYFGPGTRLTVT.